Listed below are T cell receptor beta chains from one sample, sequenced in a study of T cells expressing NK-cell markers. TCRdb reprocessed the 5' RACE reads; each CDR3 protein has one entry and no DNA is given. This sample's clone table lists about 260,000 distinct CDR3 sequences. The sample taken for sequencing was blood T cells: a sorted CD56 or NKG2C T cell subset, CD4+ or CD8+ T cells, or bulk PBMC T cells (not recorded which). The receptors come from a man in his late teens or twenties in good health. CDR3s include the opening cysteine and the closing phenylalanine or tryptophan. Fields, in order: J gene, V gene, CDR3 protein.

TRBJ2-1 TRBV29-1 CSATGNSYNEQFF
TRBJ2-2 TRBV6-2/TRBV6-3 CASSPLGVLSGELFF
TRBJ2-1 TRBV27 CASSFSDRANEQFF
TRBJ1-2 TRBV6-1 CASSTGSGYGYTF
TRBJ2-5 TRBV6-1 CASSPPIAGFEETQYF
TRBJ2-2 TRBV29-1 CSVDLAGAGGELFF
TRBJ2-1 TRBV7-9 CASSVTSGGNEQFF
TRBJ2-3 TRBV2 CASSGLAGNTDTQYF
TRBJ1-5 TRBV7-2 CASSLAQGAGGREPQHF
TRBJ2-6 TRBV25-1 CASSGVGANVLTF
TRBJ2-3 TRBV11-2 CASSPRGIVAGVYSDTQYF
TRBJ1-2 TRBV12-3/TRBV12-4 CASSLRQGAYGYTF
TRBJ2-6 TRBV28 CASRPTGTGSSGANVLTF
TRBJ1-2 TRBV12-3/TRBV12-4 CASSRTRGQDGYTF
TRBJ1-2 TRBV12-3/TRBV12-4 CASTLSAGTNYGYTF
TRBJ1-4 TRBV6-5 CASSYSPSGGPNEKLFF
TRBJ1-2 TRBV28 CASSSPATYGYTF
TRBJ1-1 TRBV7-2 CASSGWGGTVNTEAFF
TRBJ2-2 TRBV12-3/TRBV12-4 CASSLALVQGQTGELFF
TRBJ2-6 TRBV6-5 CASSYSRDRVFSANVLTF
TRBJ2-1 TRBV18 CASSPPVTGGNYNEQFF
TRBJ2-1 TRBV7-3 CASSFRSSSYNEQFF
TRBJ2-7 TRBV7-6 CASSLVWGGGEQYF
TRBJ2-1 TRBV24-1 CATSDRQWNNEQFF
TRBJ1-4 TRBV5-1 CASSEGQGGEKLFF
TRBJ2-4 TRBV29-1 CSVLKMENIQYF
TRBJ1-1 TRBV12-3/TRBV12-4 CASSRTRQGGTEAFF
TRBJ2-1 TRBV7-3 CASSLLPGRYDEQFF
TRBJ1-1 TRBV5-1 CASSLWTGDGTEAFF
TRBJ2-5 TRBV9 CASSVANGVVETQYF
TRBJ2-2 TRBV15 CATSRAGTSGAVGELFF
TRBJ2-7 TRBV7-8 CASSLRRQGPPYEQYF
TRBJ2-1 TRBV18 CASSPFQDSRSYNEQFF
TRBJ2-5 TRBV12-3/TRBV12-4 CASHRDRGSETQYF
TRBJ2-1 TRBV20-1 CSARGAPGTHNEQFF
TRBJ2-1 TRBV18 CASSPPLTSRSTNEQFF
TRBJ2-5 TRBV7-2 CASSSRWTGYGETQYF
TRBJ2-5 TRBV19 CASSPGRETQYF
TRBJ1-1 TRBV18 CASSPVQGKAFF
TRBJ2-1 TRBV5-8 CASSFLLEHNEQFF
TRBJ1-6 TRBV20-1 CSARDRALSPLHF
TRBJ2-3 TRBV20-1 CSARPGTGITDTQYF
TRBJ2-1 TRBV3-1 CASSLERAGSGQFF
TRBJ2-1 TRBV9 CASSVSGRKYNEQFF
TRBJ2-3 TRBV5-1 CASSLGDRDTDTQYF